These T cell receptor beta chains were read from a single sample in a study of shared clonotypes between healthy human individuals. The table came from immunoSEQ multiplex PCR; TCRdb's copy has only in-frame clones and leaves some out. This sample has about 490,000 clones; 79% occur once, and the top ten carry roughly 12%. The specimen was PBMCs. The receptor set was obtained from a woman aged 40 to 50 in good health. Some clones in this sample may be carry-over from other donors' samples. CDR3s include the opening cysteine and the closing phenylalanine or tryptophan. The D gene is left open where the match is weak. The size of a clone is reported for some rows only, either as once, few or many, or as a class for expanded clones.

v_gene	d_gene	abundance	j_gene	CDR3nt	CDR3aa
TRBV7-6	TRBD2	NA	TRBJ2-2	TGTGCCAGCAGCCCTATAGCGGGAGTTCTCGGGGAGCTGTTTTTT	CASSPIAGVLGELFF
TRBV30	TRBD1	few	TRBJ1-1	TGTGCCTGGAGTGGCCAAGACAGGGCACTCACTGAAGCTTTCTTT	CAWSGQDRALTEAFF
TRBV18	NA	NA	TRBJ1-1	TGTGCCAGCTCACCAAACGTAGGGGGAGGATCTGAAGCTTTCTTT	CASSPNVGGGSEAFF
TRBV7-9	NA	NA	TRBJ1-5	TGTGCCAGCACCACGACAGAGGAAGGCCAGCCCCAGCATTTT	CASTTTEEGQPQHF
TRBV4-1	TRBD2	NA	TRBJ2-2	TGCGTCAGCAGCCAAGGAAGGGGACTAGGTAACACCGGGGAGCTGTTTTTT	CVSSQGRGLGNTGELFF
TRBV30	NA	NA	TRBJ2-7	TGTGCCTGGAGTTCAGGGGGGGAGTCCACCTACGAGCAGTACTTC	CAWSSGGESTYEQYF
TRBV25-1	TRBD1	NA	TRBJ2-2	TGTGCCACCCTGACAGGGGGGGAGCTGTTTTTT	CATLTGGELFF
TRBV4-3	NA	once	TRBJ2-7	TGCGCCAGCAGCCAAGAACAGGGCAGCCCCTACGAGCAGTACTTC	CASSQEQGSPYEQYF
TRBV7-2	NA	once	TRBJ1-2	TGTGCCAGCAGCTTAGAGAGCCGGGGGGCGGCGGGCTACACCTTC	CASSLESRGAAGYTF
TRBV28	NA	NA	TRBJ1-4	TGTGCCAGCAGTTTATGGTATGAGGCCAGATCTGCAACTAATGAAAAACTGTTTTTT	CASSLWYEARSATNEKLFF
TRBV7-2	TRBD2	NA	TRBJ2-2	TGTGCCAGCAGCTTGCACAGGGGACTAGCGGGCGCCTCCGGGGAGCTGTTTTTT	CASSLHRGLAGASGELFF
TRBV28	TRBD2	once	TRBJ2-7	TGTGCCACCCGGAGGGAGGGCCTGTACGAGCAGTACTTC	CATRREGLYEQYF
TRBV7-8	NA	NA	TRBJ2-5	TGTGCCAGCAAGGAGCGGAGGGGGAGCGAGACCCAGTACTTC	CASKERRGSETQYF
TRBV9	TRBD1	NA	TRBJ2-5	TGTGCCAGCAGCGTAGCCGTCGGGACAGCACACCAAGAGACCCAGTACTTC	CASSVAVGTAHQETQYF
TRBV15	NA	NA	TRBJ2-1	TGTGCCACCAGCAGAGACCGGGGCGTTGAGCAGTTCTTC	CATSRDRGVEQFF
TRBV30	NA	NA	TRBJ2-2	TGTGCCTGGAGTGCGAACTACCCGAACACCGGGGAGCTGTTTTTT	CAWSANYPNTGELFF
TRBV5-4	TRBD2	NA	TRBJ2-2	TGTGCCAGCAGCTTGGGCGGGAGGACCTCCGCCGGGGAGCTGTTTTTT	CASSLGGRTSAGELFF
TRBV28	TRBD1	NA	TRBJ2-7	TGTGCCAGCAGTTCCTCAGGGGGTCGCTACGAGCAGTACTTC	CASSSSGGRYEQYF